This entry concerns a single TCR beta chain. Its specific antigen is unknown. Per-base qualities were not stored, and no clone one base away is much larger. The same CDR3 arises from other DNA sequences in this sample as well. CDR1 and CDR2 (KGHSH, LQKENI) derive from the germline V gene. There are 15 amino acids in the CDR3, from cysteine to phenylalanine inclusive. Only the CDR3 part of the read is kept: 45 bases, read in frame from the first base. At the junction V is shortened by 0 bases and J by 3 bases, with 11 bases in between. The entry originates in a study of CD4 T cell repertoires in COVID-19 (dated by TCRdb to about 2021). Regarding the research as a whole: To analyze cross-reactivity, the CFSE-low cells were expanded with IL-2 for over eight days and then labeled again and restimulated with spike proteins from other coronaviruses. Naturally processed CD4+ T cell responses to SARS-CoV-2 spike and nucleoprotein were characterized in COVID-19-recovered individuals, and clonal composition was assessed by TCR Vbeta sequencing. TCR Vbeta repertoire analysis of SARS-CoV-2-reactive T cells was conducted at the subset level in a few recovered individuals. General study outcomes and caveats: Several of the most expanded SARS-CoV-2-reactive clonotypes were found to be shared between two or all three memory subsets, suggesting intraclonal diversification. Between about 6 and 25% of SARS-CoV-2 clonotypes were also found in SARS-CoV and/or HKU1 spike-stimulated secondary cultures, consistent with cross-reactivity.

The time point label corresponds to: sample from a COVID-19-recovered individual after infection. Patients who had recovered from mild-to-severe COVID-19 served as donors. Memory T cell samples that were not cultured were sequenced immediately after ex vivo isolation. CD4+ total memory, central memory, effector memory and circulating T follicular helper cells were isolated from peripheral blood mononuclear cells. Library method: the immunoSEQ multiplex PCR assay. As for how the authors treated the data: The Chao-Jaccard similarity index and counts of shared clonotypes were used to quantify repertoire overlap between subsets. What TCRdb holds here is the immuneACCESS table cut down to in-frame rearrangements. Part of the clones is not present; checked against another copy, under half of the missing clones reflect an unresolved V gene, and the others are unexplained. That table supplies the V and J calls and clone size; D and trimming were determined from the DNA. The sample table records 60,000 to 90,000 clones; around 82% of these occur just once. Over 0.45% of the sample is held by the ten biggest clonotypes.

The receptor's source is a human donor who had COVID-19. The chain couples TRBV18 to TRBJ1-2; D gene: possibly TRBD1, on 6 matching bases. The source material was CD4+ T cells from peripheral blood, sampled after recovery from COVID-19. The DNA reads TGTGCCAGCTCACCACCCCAGGGGCTGCACTATGGCTACACCTTC. Its translation reads: CASSPPQGLHYGYTF.